The 3 T cell receptor beta chains reported below all come from one sample, sequenced in a study of blood T cell repertoires in COVID-19. Sequencing was performed with immunoSEQ multiplex PCR; in TCRdb, only in-frame clones are kept and a portion is missing. The table records roughly 130,000 clones, roughly four fifths of them present only once. The sample consisted of PBMCs or T cells enriched from blood (not recorded which). Receptors were obtained from a woman between 45 and 65 years old with acute COVID-19.

CDR3 residues: CASSLGTGTGELFF. The CDR3 DNA reads as TGCGCCAGCAGCTTGGGGACAGGCACCGGGGAGCTGTTTTTT. The chain joins TRBV5-1 to TRBJ2-2, with 7 bases identical to TRBD1. CDR1 and CDR2 (germline): SGHRS, YFSETQ. Trimming removed 0 bases from V and 4 bases from J; junction bases left unmatched: 0. The CDR3 contains 14 residues. Filled out from reference TRBV5-1 and TRBJ2-2, the complete variable domain reads KAGVTQTPRYLIKTRGQQVTLSCSPISGHRSVSWYQQTPGQGLQFLFEYFSETQRNKGNFPGRFSGRQFSNSRSEMNVSTLELGDSALYLCASSLGTGTGELFFGEGSRLTVL.

This clone was found a few times. V usage is TRBV7-9 and J usage is TRBJ2-7; D is perhaps TRBD2 (5 bases). The CDR3 is 15 residues long. Germline V lookup: CDR1 SEHNR, CDR2 FQNEAQ (reference sequence). Trimming took 4 bases from V and 6 from J, leaving 19 bases between them. This chain's CDR3 is CASSSTPCGRCEQYF. The CDR3 DNA sequence: TGTGCCAGCAGCTCCACTCCGTGCGGGCGCTGCGAGCAGTACTTC. Full variable domain (rest looked up from reference TRBV7-9 and TRBJ2-7): DTGVSQNPRHKITKRGQNVTFRCDPISEHNRLYWYRQTLGQGPEFLTYFQNEAQLEKSRLLSDRFSAERPKGSFSTLEIQRTEQGDSAMYLCASSSTPCGRCEQYFGPGTRLTVT.

The chain has TRBV7-3 and TRBJ2-7, with 7 nucleotides matching TRBD2. Germline V lookup: CDR1 SGHTA, CDR2 FQGTGA. The CDR3 extends over 14 amino acids. The CDR3 DNA reads TGTGCGATCTGGACGGGGGAGGGGACCTACGAGCAGTACTTC. Encoded protein: CAIWTGEGTYEQYF.